The 10 T cell receptor beta chains below come from one sample, sequenced in a study of CD8+ T cells in alopecia areata. This sample's treatment: oral pan-JAK inhibitor, 5-10 mg twice daily. Extracted RNA was reverse transcribed, and the resulting cDNA served as sequencing template. Profiled with immunoSEQ multiplex PCR; TCRdb holds only in-frame clones, not every one. The profile shows under 350,000 clones, 58% of them singletons. The specimen was CD4+ T cells sorted from blood, collected at week 24, from a patient treated with tofacitinib. The receptors stem from a human donor with alopecia areata.

The chain links TRBV30 to TRBJ2-3, with no clear D. The CDR3 covers 13 residues. V lost 4 bases, J lost 2 bases, and 10 bases lay in between. From germline, CDR1 is GTSNPN and CDR2 SVGIG (reference sequence). In DNA form, the CDR3 reads TGTGCCTGGAAACGGAGAAACACAGATACGCAGTATTTT. Translating it yields CAWKRRNTDTQYF.

The rearrangement uses TRBV10-3 and TRBJ2-3; D is ambiguous. Trimming removed 6 bases from V and 0 bases from J, with 10 bases in between. The germline V gene encodes CDR1 ENHRY and CDR2 SYGVKD. CDR3 size: 14 residues. CDR3 in DNA: TGTGCCATCAGGCAGAACCCTAGCACAGATACGCAGTATTTT. Encoded protein: CAIRQNPSTDTQYF.

V and J are TRBV7-8 and TRBJ2-5; D unclear. The CDR3 totals 13 residues. Germline-derived CDR1 and CDR2 are SGHVS and FQNEAQ. The ends were cut back, 5 bases at V and 5 bases at J, with 12 bases in the middle. The CDR3 DNA reads TGTGCCAGCAGCCCCGGGCGCAGGGAGACCCAGTACTTC. This gives the protein CASSPGRRETQYF.

This clone appeared a few times. The J gene is TRBJ2-1, the V gene TRBV6-6; 7 bases agree with TRBD1. Germline values: CDR1 MNHNY, CDR2 SVGAGI (reference sequence). V lost 6 bases, J lost 6 bases, and 11 bases stayed unmatched. This CDR3 is 15 amino acids long. The CDR3 bases are TGTGCCAGCAGCTTAGACAGGGCCCTGTCCAATGAGCAGTTCTTC. It codes for CASSLDRALSNEQFF.

As concerns this clone: The junction departs from the called germline gene at one end, perhaps through a read error. The CDR3 region has the DNA TGTGCCATCAGTTGGACAGGCCGGGGAGAGACCCAGTACTTC. It yields the protein CAISWTGRGETQYF. The rearrangement joins TRBV6-5 to TRBJ2-5; 7 bases are a match to TRBD1. This CDR3 has 14 residues. CDR1 is MNHEY and CDR2 is SVGAGI in the germline V gene.

This sequence joins TRBV10-3 and TRBJ1-6, with D perhaps matching TRBD1 (5 bases). V was clipped by 4 bases and J by 6 bases, with 10 bases between them. Per germline, CDR1 ENHRY and CDR2 SYGVKD. The CDR3 is 14 residues long. CDR3 nucleotides: TGTGCCATCAGTGGGGGGTCCCGTAATTCACCCCTCCACTTT. It yields the protein CAISGGSRNSPLHF.

J is TRBJ2-5 and V is TRBV4-1; TRBD1 might be the D (5 bases). Germline values: CDR1 MGHRA, CDR2 YSYEKL. The CDR3 is made up of 14 amino acids. Trimming shortened V by 4 bases and J by 5 bases, and 14 bases separated the two germline ends. CDR3 region: CASSLSDRLETQYF. The CDR3 coding sequence is TGCGCCAGCAGCCTATCAGACAGATTGGAGACCCAGTACTTC.

CDR3 DNA: TGTGCCAGCAGCTTAGGTCCTAGCGGGGGGGAAACAGATACGCAGTATTTT. Its translation: CASSLGPSGGETDTQYF. The chain uses TRBV7-8 and TRBJ2-3; 12 bases align to TRBD2. The germline CDR1 and CDR2 sequences are SGHVS and FQNEAQ. Losses at the gene ends were 1 base for V and 3 bases for J; bases not matched to a gene: 5. CDR3 size: 17 residues.

This clone was detected only a few times. Other nucleotide sequences from this sample produce the same CDR3. J is TRBJ1-2 and V is TRBV5-1; unclear D gene. The CDR3 covers 14 residues. CDR1 SGHRS and CDR2 YFSETQ come from the germline V gene. V dropped 0 bases and J dropped 2 bases, with 8 bases sitting between them. The CDR3 nucleotides read TGCGCCAGCAGCTTGGATGGCCAGAACTATGGCTACACCTTC. This gives the protein CASSLDGQNYGYTF.

V usage is TRBV11-2 and J usage is TRBJ2-6; D unclear. The germline gives CDR1 SGHAT, CDR2 FQNNGV. This CDR3 is built from 16 residues. V was pared by 3 bases and J by 1 base, with 10 bases between. DNA for the CDR3: TGTGCCAGCAGCTTTCGTGAGCTGTCTGGGGCCAACGTCCTGACTTTC. Its protein product is CASSFRELSGANVLTF. Complete variable domain (other parts from reference TRBV11-2 and TRBJ2-6): EAGVAQSPRYKIIEKRQSVAFWCNPISGHATLYWYQQILGQGPKLLIQFQNNGVVDDSQLPKDRFSAERLKGVDSTLKIQPAKLEDSAVYLCASSFRELSGANVLTFGAGSRLTVL.